The source of this TCR beta chain is a study of blood T cell repertoires in COVID-19. The data were produced by immunoSEQ multiplex PCR, yet TCRdb's version contains in-frame clones alone and is incomplete. The sample records 180,000 or so clones, 75% to 90% being singletons. Trimming stripped 5 bases from V and 7 bases from J, with 15 bases between. Germline CDR1 is LNHDA and CDR2 is SQIVND (reference sequence). This CDR3 comprises 14 residues. The receptor was isolated from a woman aged 60 to 75 who had recovered from COVID-19. The genes are TRBV19 and TRBJ1-5, with TRBD1 as a possible D gene (5 bases). Sequenced material: PBMCs or T cells enriched from blood (not recorded which). Written as DNA, the CDR3 is TGTGCCAGTAGTGATTTACCCCAGGGACAGCCCCAGCATTTT. Translation: CASSDLPQGQPQHF.